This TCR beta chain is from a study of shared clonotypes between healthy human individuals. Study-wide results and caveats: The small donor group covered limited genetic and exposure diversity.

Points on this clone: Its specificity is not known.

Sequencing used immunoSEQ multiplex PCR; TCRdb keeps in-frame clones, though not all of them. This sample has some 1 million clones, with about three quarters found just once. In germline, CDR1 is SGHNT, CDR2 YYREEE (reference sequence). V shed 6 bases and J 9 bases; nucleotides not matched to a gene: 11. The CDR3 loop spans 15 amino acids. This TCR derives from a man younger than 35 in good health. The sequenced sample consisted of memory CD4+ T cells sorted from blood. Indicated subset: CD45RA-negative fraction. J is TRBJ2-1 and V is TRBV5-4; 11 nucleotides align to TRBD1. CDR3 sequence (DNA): TGTGCCAGCAAACTCTTAGGGACAGGGGGTAGTGAGCAGTTCTTC. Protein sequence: CASKLLGTGGSEQFF.